This T cell receptor (beta chain) was recorded in a study of blood T cell repertoires in COVID-19. Across the study: Collection of acute and convalescent COVID-19 samples took place in the United States, Italy and Spain.

Per the original methods: By means of reference gene primer amplification, nucleated cell counts were estimated. Only in-frame clones appear in the TCRdb table, and some are missing; sequencing was by immunoSEQ multiplex PCR. V, J and clone size derive from that table, while D and trimming were established from the DNA sequence. The sample shows approximately 70,000 clones, approximately 90% of them seen only once. V was trimmed by 7 bases and J by 0 bases, leaving 19 bases between them. The CDR3 is 16 residues long. Looked up from germline, CDR1 is MNHNY and CDR2 is SVGAGI (reference sequence). The receptor was derived from a woman aged 55-70 years with active COVID-19. The gene calls are TRBV6-6 and TRBJ2-7; weak D call: TRBD1 (6 bases). The sequenced material came from peripheral blood. The CDR3 nucleotides are TGTGCCAGCACAAGGGGGTACCAATACAGCTCCTACGAGCAGTACTTC. Protein product: CASTRGYQYSSYEQYF.